One and the same sample provided the 3 T cell receptor beta chains below, sequenced in a study of cytomegalovirus exposure and HLA in healthy donors. The PCR made use of 60 Vbeta and 13 Jbeta primers. The assay was immunoSEQ multiplex PCR, and TCRdb's table has in-frame clones only and misses some. This sample has hundreds of thousands of clones, with around 90% found just once. Material for sequencing was PBMCs. These receptors were taken from a woman in her late teens or twenties in good health and CMV-seronegative.

The chain carries TRBV11-1 and TRBJ2-7; D is ambiguous. V was trimmed by 5 bases and J by 1 base, leaving 12 bases between them. The germline CDR1 and CDR2 sequences are SGHAT and FQDESV (reference sequence). The CDR3 extends over 14 amino acids. Here the CDR3 reads CASSHPGSSYEQYF. As DNA, the CDR3 is TGTGCCAGCAGCCACCCTGGCAGTTCCTACGAGCAGTACTTC.

This chain links TRBV2 with TRBJ2-6, with D possibly being TRBD1 (6 bases). The germline V and J ends were trimmed by 7 bases and 0 bases, with 13 bases remaining between them. The length of the CDR3 is 16 residues. The germline gives CDR1 SNHLY, CDR2 FYNNEI. The CDR3 protein is CASTQGITSGANVLTF. CDR3 sequence (DNA): TGTGCCAGCACGCAGGGGATAACCTCTGGGGCCAACGTCCTGACTTTC.

This chain joins TRBV4-2 and TRBJ1-4, with D possibly being TRBD1 (6 bases). V was trimmed by 1 base and J by 8 bases, leaving 17 bases between them. The germline V gene has CDR1 LGHNA and CDR2 YNFKEQ. CDR3 size: 16 residues. CDR3 DNA: TGTGCCAGCAGCCAAGGTGGGCGGGGGGCGGAAGAAAAACTGTTTTTT. Protein sequence: CASSQGGRGAEEKLFF.